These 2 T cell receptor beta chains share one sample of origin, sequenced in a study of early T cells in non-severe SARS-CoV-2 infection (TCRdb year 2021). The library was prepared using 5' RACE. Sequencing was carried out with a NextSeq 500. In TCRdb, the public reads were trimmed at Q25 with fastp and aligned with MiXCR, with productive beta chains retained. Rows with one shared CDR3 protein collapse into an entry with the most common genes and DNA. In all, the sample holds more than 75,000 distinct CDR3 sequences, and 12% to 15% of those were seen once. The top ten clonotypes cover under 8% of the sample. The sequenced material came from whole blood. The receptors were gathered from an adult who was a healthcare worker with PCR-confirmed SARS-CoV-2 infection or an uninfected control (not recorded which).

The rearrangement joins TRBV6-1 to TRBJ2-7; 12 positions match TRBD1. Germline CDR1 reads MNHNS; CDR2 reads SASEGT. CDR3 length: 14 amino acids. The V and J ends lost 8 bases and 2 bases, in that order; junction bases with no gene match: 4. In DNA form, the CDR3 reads TGTGCCAGCCGAGGGGACAGGGGGCCCTACGAGCAGTACTTC. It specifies CASRGDRGPYEQYF.

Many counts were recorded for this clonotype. CDR3 sequence: CASSLPTGLSVQETQYF. In nucleotides, the CDR3 is TGTGCCAGCAGCTTGCCGACAGGCCTCTCGGTTCAAGAGACCCAGTACTTC. The gene calls are TRBV7-9 and TRBJ2-5, with D possibly matching TRBD1 (6 bases). Germline V gene sequence: CDR1 SEHNR, CDR2 FQNEAQ (reference sequence). Trimming shortened V by 3 bases and J by 2 bases, and 19 bases separated the two germline ends. The CDR3 is 17 amino acids.